Here is one T cell receptor beta chain with its context. The antigen is undetermined. The sample has other DNA sequences that encode this CDR3 too. The germline V and J ends were trimmed by 0 bases and 1 base, with 4 bases remaining between them. CDR3 length: 15 residues. Germline loops: CDR1 LNHDA, CDR2 SQIVND (reference sequence). The repertoire was sequenced with immunoSEQ multiplex PCR; TCRdb's copy has only in-frame clones and lacks some. The table lists around 120,000 clones, around 85% of them singletons, with around 1.6% in the top ten. The sample originates from a study of T cell responses to AZD1222 COVID-19 vaccine. Study findings and constraints: Nearly half of spike-specific TCRs reportedly go after variant regions that carry no mutations.

This chain joins TRBV19 and TRBJ2-6; no clear D. Sequencing used peripheral blood, obtained on day 0 of AZD1222 vaccination. This TCR derives from an adult in good health. This CDR3 reads CASSIELSGANVLTF. The CDR3 DNA sequence: TGTGCCAGTAGTATAGAGCTGTCTGGGGCCAACGTCCTGACTTTC.